This T cell receptor (beta chain) derives from a study of T-cell memory formation after mild COVID-19 (dated by TCRdb to about 2021). About the investigation overall: TCR sequence clusters from the two donors were largely donor specific. Longitudinal TCRalpha and TCRbeta repertoire sequencing tracked T-cell clones expanding and contracting after mild COVID-19 in a couple of donors. Two young, previously healthy adult volunteers made up the cohort, one male and one female. Study-wide findings and limitations: Clones that contracted from day 15 to 85 showed balanced CD4/CD8 phenotypes, whereas a second wave of clones that expanded from day 15 to 37 leaned towards CD4+. Contracting CD4+ clones were located mainly in the CM and EM memory subsets, whereas CD8+ clones were found to be enriched in EMRA. The second-wave clones that peaked on day 37 were not confirmed to be SARS-CoV-2 specific. Some responding clones were found in pre-infection memory, which suggests that pre-existing cross-reactive memory T cells took part in the SARS-CoV-2 response. The study included only a couple of mild cases, and larger cohorts that include severe cases with pre-infection samples were judged to be necessary.

There are a few counts of this clonotype. Its binding antigen is unknown. The sample holds no much larger clone one base away, and base qualities are not on file. CDR1 is given as SGDLS and CDR2 as YYNGEE, both from the germline V gene. From the cysteine up to the phenylalanine, the CDR3 has a length of 15 residues. The only DNA kept is the CDR3, 45 bases in frame from the first base. After removal of 4 bases from V and 7 bases from J, the junction retains 8 bases not matched to a gene. PBMCs were isolated by Ficoll-Paque density gradient centrifugation. Sequencing took place on an Illumina NovaSeq 6000. Using 5'RACE with constant-segment primers, TCRalpha and TCRbeta cDNA libraries were constructed, with sample barcodes and unique molecular identifiers added in the process. Trizol reagent was used to extract RNA from every sample. The libraries were amplified in two PCR steps, and the second step added a second sample barcode and Illumina TruSeq adapters. The libraries were sequenced on an Illumina NovaSeq using 2 x 150 bp paired-end reads. In the authors' own workflow: With migec v1.2.7, reads were demultiplexed and then collapsed into UMI-guided consensus sequences. Using mixcr v2.1.11, UMI consensuses were aligned to TRA and TRB V and J templates and then assembled into clonotypes. Clonotypes were classified as expanded or contracted when called significant by both edgeR and NoisET, with noise models trained on biological replicates. For edgeR calls, the cutoffs were a false discovery rate-adjusted p below 0.01 and a log2 fold-change threshold of 1. As an exploratory analysis of dynamics, PCA with hierarchical clustering was applied to max-normalized trajectories of the 1000 most abundant clonotypes. Separately sequenced CD4+ and CD8+ repertoires were used to assign the CD4 or CD8 phenotype of responding clones. In TCRdb, the public reads were trimmed at Q25 with fastp and aligned with MiXCR, with productive beta chains retained. Rows are unified per CDR3 protein, each entry keeping the most common DNA and genes. These V and J calls rely on TCRdb rather than the paper's analysis. The sample yields about 350,000 distinct CDR3 sequences; roughly 15% were counted once. The ten largest clones take up about a fifth of the sample.

The rearrangement joined TRBV9 to TRBJ1-6; 7 bases in the middle match TRBD1. Material: PBMCs or a T cell subset sorted from them (not recorded which). This sequence was found in a man between 18 and 35 years old who had mild COVID-19 (a few samples of this study predate the infection). The sample titles of this study are shuffled in the database, so cell type and time point are left out; the donor was told from shared clones. The DNA sequence is TGTGCCAGCAGCCCCGACAGGGTGCGCAATTCACCCCTCCACTTT. Translated, this gives CASSPDRVRNSPLHF.